This T cell receptor beta chain was sequenced in a study of T cells in Graves' hyperthyroidism and ophthalmopathy. Study-wide context: Peripheral blood was secured at the point of initial diagnosis, before any treatment.

Deletions cut 1 base from V and 3 bases from J, with 13 bases between. The CDR3 has 15 residues. Germline V gene sequence: CDR1 LNHNV, CDR2 YYDKDF (reference sequence). Study-wide points: Among thyroid clonotypes expanded above 0.001, most also appeared in blood.

This clonotype was seen many times. Its target is unknown. Regions amplified from RNA transcripts were the TCR beta CDR3 regions. Carried out on the TCR CDR3, a first-round RT-PCR used the HTBI primer set. From the multiplex PCR reads, TCRdb called clonotypes with MiXCR, one entry per CDR3 protein. The table includes 350,000 to 400,000 distinct CDR3 sequences, 19% detected once. The J gene is TRBJ2-7, the V gene TRBV15; D might be TRBD1 (5 bases). The sequenced sample consisted of blood. The receptor was isolated from a woman under 30 with Graves' hyperthyroidism. CDR3 nucleotides: TGTGCCACCAGCAGAGGTGCAGGGATAGACTACGAGCAGTACTTC. It yields the protein CATSRGAGIDYEQYF.